One and the same sample provided the 2 T cell receptor beta chains below, sequenced in a study of T cell repertoires in cytomegalovirus infection (dated by TCRdb to between 2019 and 2020). The sample was run on an Illumina HiSeq 1500. Through fastp at Q25 and MiXCR, TCRdb rebuilt clones from the public reads, retaining in-frame beta chains. Under each unique CDR3 protein, matching rows form one entry showing the most common genes and DNA. The sample records about 530,000 distinct CDR3 sequences, about 25% of which are singletons. 13% of the sample lies in the top ten. The sequenced material came from PBMCs. The receptors were sampled from a human donor in good health (CMV status not recorded). Some clones in this sample may be carry-over from other donors' samples.

This clonotype occurred many times. The V gene is TRBV7-8, the J gene TRBJ1-1; D remains ambiguous. The CDR3 runs to 16 residues. Trimming took 2 bases from V and 1 from J, leaving 14 bases between them. Germline-derived CDR1 and CDR2 are SGHVS and FQNEAQ. CDR3 in amino acids: CASSLNVGNKNTEAFF. CDR3 in DNA: TGTGCCAGCAGCTTAAACGTGGGGAATAAGAACACTGAAGCTTTCTTT.

CDR3 region: CASSYTGVSTDTQYF. The CDR3 DNA follows: TGTGCCAGCAGCTACACGGGGGTTAGCACAGATACGCAGTATTTT. This chain joins TRBV3-1 and TRBJ2-3, with D possibly being TRBD2 (6 bases). The CDR3 covers 15 residues. CDR1 is LGHDT, CDR2 YNNKEL, per germline (reference sequence). V shed 5 bases and J shed 0 bases, with 12 bases lying between them.